The 32 T cell receptor beta chains in this list originate from one sample, sequenced in a study of early T cells in non-severe SARS-CoV-2 infection. TCRdb re-called the 5' RACE reads through MiXCR, storing one row per CDR3 protein. The repertoire holds about 60,000 distinct CDR3 sequences, with 20% to 25% as singletons. Sequencing was performed on whole blood, taken at baseline. The source of these receptors is an adult who was a healthcare worker with PCR-confirmed SARS-CoV-2 infection or an uninfected control (not recorded which).

V and J are TRBV12-3 or TRBV12-4 and TRBJ1-4, with no clear D. The CDR3 length is 12 residues. V was clipped by 6 bases and J by 7 bases, with 9 bases between them. CDR3 nucleotide sequence: TGTGCCAGCAGCTCCGGGCTTGAAAAACTGTTTTTT. Translating gives CASSSGLEKLFF.

This clonotype has just a few counts. The chain employs TRBV6-4 and TRBJ2-3; D call uncertain. Per germline, CDR1 MRHNA and CDR2 SNTAGT. V was clipped by 3 bases and J by 4 bases, with 8 bases between them. The CDR3 has 13 residues. In DNA, the CDR3 is TGTGCCAGCAGTGAACAGCCTCCAGATACGCAGTATTTT. It specifies CASSEQPPDTQYF.

The chain has TRBV7-3 and TRBJ2-1; 8 bases line up with TRBD2. CDR3 length: 16 amino acids. Germline V lookup: CDR1 SGHTA, CDR2 FQGTGA. The V and J ends lost 5 bases and 3 bases, in that order; junction bases with no gene match: 9. The CDR3, as DNA: TGTGCCAGCAGCCCGGCTAGCGGGCGGATCTACAATGAGCAGTTCTTC. This sequence encodes CASSPASGRIYNEQFF.

The CDR3 reads CASSLNPGLAGGLADTQYF. The CDR3, as DNA: TGTGCCAGCAGCTTAAACCCTGGGCTAGCGGGGGGGCTTGCAGATACGCAGTATTTT. V usage is TRBV7-3 and J usage is TRBJ2-3; 12 positions agree with TRBD2. The germline V gene has CDR1 SGHTA and CDR2 FQGTGA. The CDR3 is made up of 19 amino acids. J was trimmed by 4 bases and V by 1 base; bases with no gene match: 12.

This clonotype was counted many times. The chain employs TRBV6-6 and TRBJ1-2; 8 positions agree with TRBD1. Losses at the gene ends were 6 bases for V and 0 bases for J; bases not matched to a gene: 6. Per germline, CDR1 MNHNY and CDR2 SVGAGI (reference sequence). The length of the CDR3 is 15 residues. The CDR3 sequence is CASSEPQGANYGYTF. For the CDR3, the DNA is TGTGCCAGCAGCGAACCACAGGGGGCTAACTATGGCTACACCTTC.

This clonotype was observed a single time. The rearrangement links TRBV4-1 to TRBJ2-7; TRBD1 aligns across 10 bases. The germline gives CDR1 MGHRA, CDR2 YSYEKL. V was clipped by 4 bases and J by 7 bases; unmatched bases: 10. This CDR3 is 15 amino acids long. CDR3 sequence: CASSRGQGEGWEQYF. Here the CDR3 DNA reads TGCGCCAGCAGCCGAGGACAGGGGGAGGGATGGGAGCAGTACTTC.

This clonotype was counted many times. This chain uses TRBV2 with TRBJ2-5; 7 bases are shared with TRBD2. Germline V gene sequence: CDR1 SNHLY, CDR2 FYNNEI. CDR3 length: 13 residues. V was clipped by 4 bases and J by 1 base; unmatched bases: 0. The CDR3 loop is CASSAGGQETQYF. The DNA of the CDR3 is TGTGCCAGCAGTGCGGGGGGCCAAGAGACCCAGTACTTC. The whole variable domain, filled in from reference TRBV2 and TRBJ2-5, reads EPEVTQTPSHQVTQMGQEVILRCVPISNHLYFYWYRQILGQKVEFLVSFYNNEISEKSEIFDDQFSVERPDGSNFTLKIRSTKLEDSAMYFCASSAGGQETQYFGPGTRLLVL.

The gene calls are TRBV5-1 and TRBJ2-5, with TRBD2 as a possible D gene (6 bases). CDR3 length: 14 amino acids. Trimming removed 4 bases at V and 3 bases at J, with 13 bases between. Germline lookup yields CDR1 SGHRS and CDR2 YFSETQ. CDR3 sequence (DNA): TGCGCCAGCAGCCTGGAGGGAGCCGAAGAGACCCAGTACTTC. This codes for CASSLEGAEETQYF.

The chain uses TRBV13 and TRBJ2-1, with a possible D match to TRBD2 (5 bases). V lost 6 bases and J 8 bases, leaving 14 bases between the germline ends. The CDR3 contains 13 residues. From germline, CDR1 is PRHDT and CDR2 FYEKMQ (reference sequence). CDR3 residues: CASRDYLRDEQFF. For the CDR3, the DNA is TGTGCCAGCAGAGACTACCTGCGGGATGAGCAGTTCTTC.

This clonotype has only a few counts. The CDR3 DNA reads TGCGCCAGCAGCGGGACTAGCGGGGGGGCAGAGACCCAGTACTTC. It codes for CASSGTSGGAETQYF. The chain couples TRBV5-1 to TRBJ2-5; 16 bases are shared with TRBD2. Germline CDR1 SGHRS, CDR2 YFSETQ. V lost 4 bases and J lost 4; bases outside the gene matches: 1. This CDR3 has 15 residues.

V gene TRBV4-1 combines with J gene TRBJ2-7, with D possibly TRBD1 on 6 matching bases. The ends were cut back, 4 bases at V and 1 base at J, with 11 bases in the middle. CDR1 and CDR2 from the germline V gene are MGHRA and YSYEKL. The CDR3 covers 14 residues. This CDR3 reads CASSPKQGSYEQYF. In DNA form, the CDR3 reads TGCGCCAGCAGCCCGAAACAGGGTTCCTACGAGCAGTACTTC.

This clonotype was seen at least ten times. This rearrangement joins TRBV2 to TRBJ2-2, with no clear D. V was clipped by 6 bases and J by 9 bases, with 8 bases between them. The CDR3 loop spans 11 amino acids. Germline loops: CDR1 SNHLY, CDR2 FYNNEI. The chain's CDR3 is CASSGNWELFF. The CDR3 DNA reads TGTGCCAGCAGCGGAAATTGGGAGCTGTTTTTT.

This clonotype has a count of ten or more. This chain links TRBV6-1 with TRBJ2-7; unclear D gene. Germline values: CDR1 MNHNS, CDR2 SASEGT. The CDR3 extends over 16 amino acids. V lost 1 base, J lost 4 bases, and 17 bases lay in between. CDR3 in DNA: TGTGCCAGCAGTGAAGGGTGGCCCGCTGGGGTATACGAGCAGTACTTC. It translates to CASSEGWPAGVYEQYF.

The CDR3 region has the DNA TGTGCCAGCAGCCAAAACGGACAGCAAGAGACCCAGTACTTC. The encoded protein is CASSQNGQQETQYF. This chain links TRBV11-2 with TRBJ2-5; a weak D match, TRBD1 (6 bases). This CDR3 is built from 14 residues. Germline V gene lookup returns CDR1 SGHAT and CDR2 FQNNGV. Trimming removed 5 bases from V and 2 bases from J, with 12 bases in between.

This clonotype was seen a handful of times. The CDR3 reads CASSIGQGAYNEQFF. CDR3 coding DNA: TGTGCCAGTAGTATAGGGCAGGGGGCCTACAATGAGCAGTTCTTC. This chain joins TRBV19 and TRBJ2-1, with 7 positions matching TRBD1. With 1 base clipped from V and 2 bases from J, the junction kept 2 bases outside the gene matches. CDR3 length: 15 amino acids. From germline, CDR1 is LNHDA and CDR2 SQIVND (reference sequence).

This chain links TRBV20-1 with TRBJ1-1, with no clear D. The CDR3 contains 14 residues. Germline V gene data show CDR1 as DFQATT and CDR2 as SNEGSKA (reference sequence). The ends were cut back, 0 bases at V and 4 bases at J, with 12 bases in the middle. The CDR3 DNA reads as TGCAGTGCTAGAGACCAGTCGAGAGGCACTGAAGCTTTCTTT. Amino acid sequence: CSARDQSRGTEAFF.

The CDR3 DNA sequence: TGCGCCAGCAGTGATAGGGGATCGAACACTGAAGCTTTCTTT. As protein: CASSDRGSNTEAFF. The rearrangement joins TRBV10-2 to TRBJ1-1; tentative D call: TRBD1 (5 bases). From germline, CDR1 is WSHSY and CDR2 SAAADI. V was pared by 3 bases and J by 1 base, with 9 bases between. This CDR3 is 14 amino acids long.

This chain connects TRBV27 to TRBJ2-6; no firm D call. Germline lookup yields CDR1 MNHEY and CDR2 SMNVEV (reference sequence). This CDR3 spans 15 amino acids. The V end lost 4 bases, the J end lost 4 bases, and 11 bases lay between the germline ends. This CDR3 reads CASSYFGSGANVLTF. The CDR3 nucleotides read TGTGCCAGCAGTTATTTCGGATCCGGGGCCAACGTCCTGACTTTC.

The chain links TRBV3-1 to TRBJ1-6; 7 bases align to TRBD1. This CDR3 is 15 amino acids long. V shed 4 bases, J shed 10 bases, and the junction held 10 bases outside the gene matches. Germline assignment: CDR1 LGHDT and CDR2 YNNKEL (reference sequence). CDR3 sequence reads: CASSRQTGIGSPLHF. In DNA form, the CDR3 reads TGTGCCAGCAGCCGCCAGACAGGGATCGGATCACCCCTCCACTTT.

This clonotype was found a few times. The genes are TRBV12-1 and TRBJ2-3; TRBD2 is the table's D call, not checked against the DNA. TRBV12-1 constitutes a pseudogene. The CDR3 totals 16 residues. CDR3: CASSPRLAESTDTQYF. CDR3 bases: TGTGCCAGCAGCCCCCGACTAGCGGAGAGCACAGATACGCAGTATTTT.

In DNA, the CDR3 is TGCAGTGCTAGAGCAAGCGGTACACCGCACTCCTACAATGAGCAGTTCTTC. Its translation is CSARASGTPHSYNEQFF. The V call is TRBV20-1, the J call TRBJ2-1; D perhaps matches TRBD2 (5 bases). This CDR3 has 17 amino acids. Trimming removed 1 base from V and 0 bases from J, with 16 bases in between. CDR1 and CDR2 from the germline V gene are DFQATT and SNEGSKA (reference sequence).

This clonotype was counted at least ten times. This sequence joins TRBV5-4 and TRBJ1-6; D remains ambiguous. Germline V CDR1 and CDR2: SGHNT, YYREEE (reference sequence). This CDR3 has 15 amino acids. The V end lost 0 bases, the J end lost 8 bases, and 12 bases lay between the germline ends. In nucleotides, the CDR3 is TGTGCCAGCAGCTTGGGGGTAGAGCGTTATTCACCCCTCCACTTT. Encoded protein: CASSLGVERYSPLHF.

This chain connects TRBV12-3 or TRBV12-4 to TRBJ1-4, with D possibly TRBD1 on 5 matching bases. CDR3 size: 13 residues. V gave up 1 base and J gave up 5 bases, with 5 bases separating them. CDR3 loop: CASSLGQNEKLFF. The CDR3 DNA reads TGTGCCAGCAGTTTAGGACAGAATGAAAAACTGTTTTTT.

The J gene is TRBJ1-2, the V gene TRBV20-1, with D tentatively TRBD1 (5 bases). V gave up 3 bases and J gave up 6 bases, with 14 bases separating them. In germline, CDR1 is DFQATT, CDR2 SNEGSKA (reference sequence). This CDR3 has 13 residues. CDR3 protein: CSARGPGDDGYTF. CDR3 coding DNA: TGCAGTGCTAGGGGCCCGGGGGACGATGGCTACACCTTC.

This clonotype was found a few times. The chain is built from TRBV4-1 and TRBJ2-5; TRBD2 matches 8 bases. The germline V gene has CDR1 MGHRA and CDR2 YSYEKL. This CDR3 has 16 residues. After removal of 0 bases from V and 0 bases from J, the junction contained 3 bases not matched to a gene. CDR3 in amino acids: CASSQDGGAYQETQYF. CDR3 nucleotides: TGCGCCAGCAGCCAAGACGGGGGGGCTTACCAAGAGACCCAGTACTTC.

The chain links TRBV2 to TRBJ2-1; D unresolved. The V end was cut by 0 bases, the J end by 0 bases, with 6 bases between. CDR1 is SNHLY, CDR2 FYNNEI, per germline. CDR3 length: 15 residues. CDR3 sequence reads: CASSEAQGSYNEQFF. CDR3 DNA: TGTGCCAGCAGTGAAGCCCAAGGCTCCTACAATGAGCAGTTCTTC. Looking up the rest from reference TRBV2 and TRBJ2-1 gives the full variable domain: EPEVTQTPSHQVTQMGQEVILRCVPISNHLYFYWYRQILGQKVEFLVSFYNNEISEKSEIFDDQFSVERPDGSNFTLKIRSTKLEDSAMYFCASSEAQGSYNEQFFGPGTRLTVL.

This chain links TRBV7-3 with TRBJ2-7; D remains unclear. V dropped 5 bases and J dropped 4 bases, with 12 bases sitting between them. The length of the CDR3 is 13 residues. The V gene's germline CDR1 is SGHTA and CDR2 FQGTGA. The DNA of the CDR3 is TGTGCCAGCAGCACTACCCCCCCGTACGAGCAGTACTTC. This gives the protein CASSTTPPYEQYF.

J is TRBJ2-5 and V is TRBV4-1; no clear D gene. With 4 bases removed from V and 2 bases from J, the gap between germline ends came to 11 bases. The CDR3 sequence is 14 residues long. CDR1 is MGHRA and CDR2 is YSYEKL in the germline V gene. The CDR3 region has the DNA TGCGCCAGCAGCCGCCAACCAGCGCAAGAGACCCAGTACTTC. Protein product: CASSRQPAQETQYF.

This clonotype has a handful of counts. The chain uses TRBV18 and TRBJ1-3; 7 bases fit TRBD1. The CDR3 is 15 residues long. Germline V gene data show CDR1 as KGHSH and CDR2 as LQKENI. Trimming removed 6 bases from V and 3 bases from J; junction bases left unmatched: 8. The CDR3 DNA follows: TGTGCCAGCTCTCGAGAGGGGGCGAGTGGAAACACCATATATTTT. Protein sequence: CASSREGASGNTIYF. Filled out from reference TRBV18 and TRBJ1-3, the complete variable domain reads NAGVMQNPRHLVRRRGQEARLRCSPMKGHSHVYWYRQLPEEGLKFMVYLQKENIIDESGMPKERFSAEFPKEGPSILRIQQVVRGDSAAYFCASSREGASGNTIYFGEGSWLTVV.

This sequence joins TRBV10-3 and TRBJ2-3; D is ambiguous. This CDR3 is 13 amino acids long. Germline assignment: CDR1 ENHRY and CDR2 SYGVKD. V lost 6 bases, J lost 1 base, and 8 bases lay in between. The CDR3 protein is CAIRKQRTDTQYF. CDR3 coding DNA: TGTGCCATCAGGAAACAGCGCACAGATACGCAGTATTTT.

The chain recombines TRBV3-1 with TRBJ2-7; D is possibly TRBD2 (6 bases). Trimming cost V 1 base and J 7 bases, with 17 bases left between them. Germline V lookup: CDR1 LGHDT, CDR2 YNNKEL (reference sequence). This CDR3 comprises 15 residues. Here the CDR3 reads CASSQGYGGLGEQYF. CDR3 DNA: TGTGCCAGCAGCCAAGGATACGGGGGACTGGGGGAGCAGTACTTC.

CDR3 amino acids: CASKGLANEDTQYF. In DNA form, the CDR3 reads TGTGCCAGCAAGGGACTAGCAAATGAAGATACGCAGTATTTT. This rearrangement joins TRBV2 to TRBJ2-3; TRBD2 agrees at 9 bases. J lost 5 bases, V lost 7 bases, and 7 bases had no gene match. Germline assignment: CDR1 SNHLY and CDR2 FYNNEI. This CDR3 comprises 14 residues.